This T cell receptor beta chain stems from a study of persistence of HIV-infected CD4 T cells. The study, taken as a whole, reports: Antigen-responding cells were enriched for degenerate expanded CDR3beta sequences.

Germline values: CDR1 SGHTA, CDR2 FQGNSA. Trimming cost V 5 bases and J 8 bases, with 18 bases left between them. The CDR3 consists of 14 residues. The immunoSEQ assay was version 4, run in survey mode. Produced via immunoSEQ multiplex PCR; TCRdb's table is partial and in-frame only. The repertoire has around 35,000 clones, over 80% of them found once; the top ten carry roughly 1.5%. Comment on this clone: The antigen is unknown.

Cells were stimulated with CMV-infected fibroblast lysates at 8 to 10 ug/mL. Memory cells lacking CD40L and CD69 with high CD45RO were sorted. This receptor was taken from an adult man with HIV who was CMV-seropositive. Source: CD4+ T cells sorted from PBMCs after roughly 19-hour stimulation, taken from a patient who received antiretroviral therapy. V and J are TRBV7-2 and TRBJ1-2; D is unclear. The DNA for the CDR3 is TGTGCCAGCAGCCCAGATGGGAGACTTGAAGGCTACACCTTC. Translating it yields CASSPDGRLEGYTF.